This T cell receptor (beta chain) was recovered during a study of blood T cell repertoires in COVID-19. TCRdb keeps only in-frame clones here, not all; method: immunoSEQ multiplex PCR. The sample consists of approximately 170,000 clones, around 89% of them appearing once. V lost 6 bases, J lost 6 bases, and 9 bases lay in between. The V gene's germline CDR1 is LNHDA and CDR2 SQIVND (reference sequence). The CDR3 loop spans 12 amino acids. Participants' reported clinical history set cohort assignment. Two negative PCRs, clearance, or symptom resolution characterized the recovered Cohort 3 donors. This sequence originates from a woman between 18 and 29 years old who had recovered from COVID-19. The V call is TRBV19, the J call TRBJ2-1; the D gene is possibly TRBD2 (6 bases). Sequenced: PBMCs or T cells enriched from blood (not recorded which). CDR3 loop: CASSQTSNEQFF. Here the CDR3 DNA reads TGTGCCAGTAGCCAGACTAGCAATGAGCAGTTCTTC.